The rows below give T cell receptor beta chains drawn from one sample of a study of identical twins. TCRdb reprocessed the 5' RACE reads via MiXCR and lists one record per CDR3 protein. The table lists roughly 770,000 distinct CDR3 sequences, roughly 18% of them singletons. This same sample was also taken into another study, of T cells expressing NK-cell markers.

The sample taken for sequencing was PBMCs. These receptors were obtained from a woman in her late teens or twenties in good health. Each CDR3 is given with its conserved first and last residue. The D gene is left open where the match is weak. Clone size is given for some rows only: seen once, a few or many times, or a class if the clone is expanded.

j_gene: TRBJ2-1
abundance: many
v_gene: TRBV6-2/TRBV6-3
d_gene: TRBD2
len: 15
CDR3nt: TGTGCCAGCAGTTTACTAGCGGTCTCCTACAATGAGCAGTTCTTC
CDR3aa: CASSLLAVSYNEQFF

j_gene: TRBJ1-6
abundance: few
v_gene: TRBV6-5
d_gene: TRBD1
len: 15
CDR3nt: TGTGCCAGCAGTTACTCCCGGGACAGGGACTCACCCCTCCACTTT
CDR3aa: CASSYSRDRDSPLHF

j_gene: TRBJ2-1
abundance: .
v_gene: TRBV15
d_gene: .
len: 15
CDR3nt: TGTGCCACCAGCAATGGGGCTAAACAAACCGGGGAGCAGTTCTTC
CDR3aa: CATSNGAKQTGEQFF

j_gene: TRBJ2-7
abundance: .
v_gene: TRBV7-2
d_gene: .
len: 16
CDR3nt: TGTGCCAGCAGCCCCCGAGAGGGCGGGTCCCGCCACGAGCAGTACTTC
CDR3aa: CASSPREGGSRHEQYF

j_gene: TRBJ2-5
abundance: few
v_gene: TRBV20-1
d_gene: .
len: 13
CDR3nt: TGCAGTGCCGTTCCGGGACACCAAGAGACCCAGTACTTC
CDR3aa: CSAVPGHQETQYF

j_gene: TRBJ2-1
abundance: .
v_gene: TRBV2
d_gene: TRBD1
len: 15
CDR3nt: TGTGCCAGCAGTGAATTCCCGGGACAGGTATTGGAGCAGTTCTTC
CDR3aa: CASSEFPGQVLEQFF

j_gene: TRBJ2-3
abundance: .
v_gene: TRBV12-5
d_gene: TRBD1
len: 16
CDR3nt: TGTGCTAGTGGTTTGGTAGGACAGGCCCTCACAGATACGCAGTATTTT
CDR3aa: CASGLVGQALTDTQYF

j_gene: TRBJ1-1
abundance: .
v_gene: TRBV5-1
d_gene: .
len: 16
CDR3nt: TGCGCCAGCAGCTTGGCCTCGGTAGCGGGGAACACTGAAGCTTTCTTT
CDR3aa: CASSLASVAGNTEAFF

j_gene: TRBJ1-5
abundance: few
v_gene: TRBV5-1
d_gene: .
len: 15
CDR3nt: TGCGCCAGCAGCTTGTTGCCCGCGTCCAATCAGCCCCAGCATTTT
CDR3aa: CASSLLPASNQPQHF

j_gene: TRBJ1-6
abundance: once
v_gene: TRBV15
d_gene: .
len: 15
CDR3nt: TGTGCCACCAGCAGTTTAACAGGAGGCAATTCACCCCTCCACTTT
CDR3aa: CATSSLTGGNSPLHF

j_gene: TRBJ2-1
abundance: .
v_gene: TRBV7-9
d_gene: TRBD1
len: 14
CDR3nt: TGTGCCATCCAGCTTAGGGACAGTCGCAATGAGCAGTTCTTC
CDR3aa: CAIQLRDSRNEQFF

j_gene: TRBJ2-5
abundance: .
v_gene: TRBV6-2/TRBV6-3
d_gene: .
len: 13
CDR3nt: TGTGCCAGCACCTTTCTAATCGAAGAGACCCAGTACTTC
CDR3aa: CASTFLIEETQYF

j_gene: TRBJ2-2
abundance: .
v_gene: TRBV7-9
d_gene: .
len: 14
CDR3nt: TGTGCCAGCAGCTCATCGACACTCACCGGGGAGCTGTTTTTT
CDR3aa: CASSSSTLTGELFF

j_gene: TRBJ2-3
abundance: few
v_gene: TRBV5-1
d_gene: TRBD2
len: 15
CDR3nt: TGCGCCAGCAGCGCGATCACTAGCGGCACAGATACGCAGTATTTT
CDR3aa: CASSAITSGTDTQYF

j_gene: TRBJ2-1
abundance: .
v_gene: TRBV5-6
d_gene: .
len: 17
CDR3nt: TGTGCCAGCAGCCGCCTAGCAAGTTTGGTGAACTACAATGAGCAGTTCTTC
CDR3aa: CASSRLASLVNYNEQFF

j_gene: TRBJ2-3
abundance: few
v_gene: TRBV11-3
d_gene: TRBD2
len: 17
CDR3nt: TGTGCCAGCAGCATCTATAGCGGGGGCCTTAGCACAGATACGCAGTATTTT
CDR3aa: CASSIYSGGLSTDTQYF

j_gene: TRBJ2-4
abundance: .
v_gene: TRBV6-2/TRBV6-3
d_gene: TRBD2
len: 16
CDR3nt: TGTGCCAGCAGTACCTTACTAGCGGGAGCTGGTAACATTCAGTACTTC
CDR3aa: CASSTLLAGAGNIQYF

j_gene: TRBJ2-1
abundance: .
v_gene: TRBV6-5
d_gene: TRBD1
len: 15
CDR3nt: TGTGCCAGCAGTTACAAGGCAGGGGGCGAGGGTGAGCAGTTCTTC
CDR3aa: CASSYKAGGEGEQFF

j_gene: TRBJ2-7
abundance: .
v_gene: TRBV18
d_gene: .
len: 14
CDR3nt: TGTGCCAGCTCACCAAAATACACTGACTACGAGCAGTACTTC
CDR3aa: CASSPKYTDYEQYF

j_gene: TRBJ1-1
abundance: .
v_gene: TRBV19
d_gene: .
len: 14
CDR3nt: TGTGCCAGTAGTGGCCCTGCAGGGAACACTGAAGCTTTCTTT
CDR3aa: CASSGPAGNTEAFF

j_gene: TRBJ2-7
abundance: few
v_gene: TRBV11-3
d_gene: .
len: 13
CDR3nt: TGTGCCAGCAGCCAGGGGGGCCAAGACGAGCAGTACTTC
CDR3aa: CASSQGGQDEQYF

j_gene: TRBJ2-3
abundance: .
v_gene: TRBV13
d_gene: .
len: 16
CDR3nt: TGTGCCAGCCGCCCTGACAGGAGGAATCTCGCAGATACGCAGTATTTT
CDR3aa: CASRPDRRNLADTQYF

j_gene: TRBJ2-1
abundance: few
v_gene: TRBV15
d_gene: TRBD1
len: 19
CDR3nt: TGTGCCACCAGCAGAGAAGTGGGTAAGGGGGCCGGGCCGTACAATGAGCAGTTCTTC
CDR3aa: CATSREVGKGAGPYNEQFF

j_gene: TRBJ2-2
abundance: many
v_gene: TRBV7-9
d_gene: .
len: 15
CDR3nt: TGTGCCAGCAGCTTAGTAGGATTTCGGTCCGGGGAGCTGTTTTTT
CDR3aa: CASSLVGFRSGELFF

j_gene: TRBJ2-3
abundance: .
v_gene: TRBV7-2
d_gene: .
len: 17
CDR3nt: TGTGCCAGCAGCTTACGTTGGGGCGGGGGCGGCACAGATACGCAGTATTTT
CDR3aa: CASSLRWGGGGTDTQYF

j_gene: TRBJ1-1
abundance: .
v_gene: TRBV10-3
d_gene: .
len: 13
CDR3nt: TGTGCCATCACCGGCGACAGAGACACTGAAGCTTTCTTT
CDR3aa: CAITGDRDTEAFF

j_gene: TRBJ2-1
abundance: few
v_gene: TRBV2
d_gene: .
len: 14
CDR3nt: TGTGCCGTTCTGCTTAGCGGCTCCTACAATGAGCAGTTCTTC
CDR3aa: CAVLLSGSYNEQFF

j_gene: TRBJ2-7
abundance: .
v_gene: TRBV6-6
d_gene: .
len: 11
CDR3nt: TGTGCCAGCAGTTCGTCGGGACAGCAGTACTTC
CDR3aa: CASSSSGQQYF

j_gene: TRBJ2-7
abundance: few
v_gene: TRBV20-1
d_gene: .
len: 13
CDR3nt: TGCAGTGCTCGAACCGACAGTACCTACGAGCAGTACTTC
CDR3aa: CSARTDSTYEQYF

j_gene: TRBJ2-7
abundance: few
v_gene: TRBV7-2
d_gene: .
len: 14
CDR3nt: TGTGCCAGCAGAACAAGACTGAGCTCCTACGAGCAGTACTTC
CDR3aa: CASRTRLSSYEQYF

j_gene: TRBJ2-1
abundance: .
v_gene: TRBV6-1
d_gene: .
len: 14
CDR3nt: TGTGCCAGCAGCGCAGATCTCGTGTACAATGAGCAGTTCTTC
CDR3aa: CASSADLVYNEQFF

j_gene: TRBJ2-2
abundance: .
v_gene: TRBV3-1
d_gene: TRBD1
len: 17
CDR3nt: TGTGCCAGCAGCCACCGGCGAGGGGGCGAGAACACCGGGGAGCTGTTTTTT
CDR3aa: CASSHRRGGENTGELFF

j_gene: TRBJ2-4
abundance: few
v_gene: TRBV5-1
d_gene: .
len: 14
CDR3nt: TGCGCCAGCAGCTTGGACGGGGCGCAGGTCATTCAGTACTTC
CDR3aa: CASSLDGAQVIQYF

j_gene: TRBJ2-7
abundance: .
v_gene: TRBV11-2
d_gene: .
len: 15
CDR3nt: TGTGCCAGCAGCTTGGACACTTACCATACCTACGAGCAGTACTTC
CDR3aa: CASSLDTYHTYEQYF

j_gene: TRBJ2-1
abundance: .
v_gene: TRBV27
d_gene: .
len: 15
CDR3nt: TGTGCCAGCAGCCATGACCAACTAAAAGGGAATGAGCAGTTCTTC
CDR3aa: CASSHDQLKGNEQFF

j_gene: TRBJ1-5
abundance: .
v_gene: TRBV4-1
d_gene: .
len: 18
CDR3nt: TGCGCCAGCAGCCAACCCGGGAAGTTTAAGAAGGAGCATCAGCCCCAGCATTTT
CDR3aa: CASSQPGKFKKEHQPQHF

j_gene: TRBJ2-7
abundance: .
v_gene: TRBV7-8
d_gene: .
len: 14
CDR3nt: TGTGCCAGCAGTCCGGGACCGCCACCCTACGAGCAGTACTTC
CDR3aa: CASSPGPPPYEQYF

j_gene: TRBJ2-3
abundance: few
v_gene: TRBV5-1
d_gene: .
len: 15
CDR3nt: TGCGCCAGCAGCTCTAGCCCGGTGGGGGCAGATACGCAGTATTTT
CDR3aa: CASSSSPVGADTQYF

j_gene: TRBJ2-3
abundance: .
v_gene: TRBV9
d_gene: .
len: 16
CDR3nt: TGTGCCAGCAGCGCCCTTAGCCGGCCGGGCGCAGATACGCAGTATTTT
CDR3aa: CASSALSRPGADTQYF

j_gene: TRBJ2-2
abundance: .
v_gene: TRBV24-1
d_gene: .
len: 13
CDR3nt: TGTGCCACCGGAGCGGAGAACACCGGGGAGCTGTTTTTT
CDR3aa: CATGAENTGELFF

j_gene: TRBJ2-3
abundance: many
v_gene: TRBV12-3/TRBV12-4
d_gene: .
len: 12
CDR3nt: TGTGCCAGCAGCGGGCCGACAGATACGCAGTATTTT
CDR3aa: CASSGPTDTQYF

j_gene: TRBJ1-1
abundance: .
v_gene: TRBV6-5
d_gene: .
len: 14
CDR3nt: TGTGCCAGCAGTTACTCCGCAGACAACACTGAAGCTTTCTTT
CDR3aa: CASSYSADNTEAFF

j_gene: TRBJ2-1
abundance: .
v_gene: TRBV6-1
d_gene: TRBD2
len: 15
CDR3nt: TGTGCCAGCACCGAAACTAGCGGGAGGGCCGATGAGCAGTTCTTC
CDR3aa: CASTETSGRADEQFF

j_gene: TRBJ2-3
abundance: few
v_gene: TRBV12-3/TRBV12-4
d_gene: .
len: 16
CDR3nt: TGTGCCATCCTACCATTGTCGGGACTGGGCACAGATACGCAGTATTTT
CDR3aa: CAILPLSGLGTDTQYF

j_gene: TRBJ1-1
abundance: many
v_gene: TRBV12-3/TRBV12-4
d_gene: .
len: 15
CDR3nt: TGTGCCAGCAGATTCCTCACAGGGATGAACACTGAAGCTTTCTTT
CDR3aa: CASRFLTGMNTEAFF

j_gene: TRBJ2-1
abundance: few
v_gene: TRBV20-1
d_gene: .
len: 15
CDR3nt: TGCAGTGCTAGAGAGTCTAGATTCTCCTACAATGAGCAGTTCTTC
CDR3aa: CSARESRFSYNEQFF

j_gene: TRBJ2-1
abundance: few
v_gene: TRBV12-3/TRBV12-4
d_gene: .
len: 13
CDR3nt: TGTGCCAGCAGTTACAGTTCCGAAAATGAGCAGTTCTTC
CDR3aa: CASSYSSENEQFF

j_gene: TRBJ2-2
abundance: few
v_gene: TRBV3-1
d_gene: .
len: 17
CDR3nt: TGTGCCAGCAGCCAAGATTGGGGGGACGGACCGTCCGGGGAGCTGTTTTTT
CDR3aa: CASSQDWGDGPSGELFF

j_gene: TRBJ2-7
abundance: few
v_gene: TRBV5-1
d_gene: .
len: 17
CDR3nt: TGCGCCAGCAGCTTGGGATGGCAGAGGGGCCCCTCCTACGAGCAGTACTTC
CDR3aa: CASSLGWQRGPSYEQYF

j_gene: TRBJ1-1
abundance: few
v_gene: TRBV7-9
d_gene: .
len: 13
CDR3nt: TGTGCCAGCAGACTTGGGGCCGAAAGAGAAGCTTTCTTT
CDR3aa: CASRLGAEREAFF

j_gene: TRBJ2-1
abundance: .
v_gene: TRBV5-1
d_gene: TRBD2
len: 16
CDR3nt: TGCGCCAGCAGCTCCTCTCTAGCGGGAGCTTCGGATGAGCAGTTCTTC
CDR3aa: CASSSSLAGASDEQFF

j_gene: TRBJ2-5
abundance: .
v_gene: TRBV5-1
d_gene: .
len: 13
CDR3nt: TGCGCCAGCAGCTTGGAGGCCAAAAAGACCCAGTACTTC
CDR3aa: CASSLEAKKTQYF

j_gene: TRBJ1-5
abundance: .
v_gene: TRBV7-2
d_gene: .
len: 14
CDR3nt: TGTGCCAGCAGCTTAGTCTATAGCAATCAGCCCCAGCATTTT
CDR3aa: CASSLVYSNQPQHF

j_gene: TRBJ2-7
abundance: .
v_gene: TRBV3-1
d_gene: TRBD2
len: 14
CDR3nt: TGTGCCAGCAGCCTGACTAGCCCCTCCTACGAGCAGTACTTC
CDR3aa: CASSLTSPSYEQYF